The T cell receptor (beta chain) under discussion was sequenced for a study of T-cell memory formation after mild COVID-19. Overall study context: The TCR clusters were mostly specific to one donor.

Germline loops: CDR1 KGHDR, CDR2 SFDVKD. V lost 5 bases, J lost 4 bases, and 19 bases lay in between. This CDR3 comprises 17 residues. Concerning this clonotype itself: Its target is not known.

Study observations and caveats: There were some responding clones in pre-infection memory, which suggested that cross-reactive memory had joined. The SARS-CoV-2 specificity of second-wave clones reaching peak at day 37 remained unverified.

Each CDR3 protein is one row after TCRdb ran MiXCR on the 5' RACE reads. Here the sample spans roughly 550,000 distinct CDR3 sequences, roughly 22% being singletons. The specimen was PBMCs or a T cell subset sorted from them (not recorded which). This chain uses TRBV24-1 with TRBJ2-2, with D unclear. The TCR sequence derives from an adult woman who had mild COVID-19 (a few samples of this study predate the infection). Cell type and time point are not known. The CDR3 region has the DNA TGTGCCACCAGTGGAGAGGACGCAGAGGCTGTCACCGGGGAGCTGTTTTTT. Translating gives CATSGEDAEAVTGELFF.